A selection of T cell receptor beta chains follows, all from one sample in a study of blood T cell repertoires in COVID-19. Clones were sequenced by immunoSEQ multiplex PCR, and TCRdb holds only the in-frame ones, with some missing. Of more than 300,000 clones in the sample, roughly 91% were seen once. Sequenced sample: peripheral blood. The receptors were sampled from a young woman with COVID-19, enrolled during active disease. Each CDR3 is given with its conserved first and last residue. Each record gives: clone size, D gene, J gene, V gene, CDR3 length, CDR3 DNA, CDR3 protein. The D gene is left open where the match is weak. Only part of the rows carry a size: once, few, many, or a class if the clone is expanded.

clone_size: NA
d_call: TRBD2
j_call: TRBJ2-1
v_call: TRBV29-1
cdr3_length: 16
cdr3_nt: TGCAGCGTTGAAGACTTATCCACGGGGGGGTACAATGAGCAGTTCTTC
cdr3_aa: CSVEDLSTGGYNEQFF

clone_size: NA
d_call: NA
j_call: TRBJ1-2
v_call: TRBV14
cdr3_length: 17
cdr3_nt: TGTGCCAGCAGCCAAGATGGCCGCAGGGATCCAAATTATGGCTACACCTTC
cdr3_aa: CASSQDGRRDPNYGYTF

clone_size: NA
d_call: TRBD1
j_call: TRBJ1-2
v_call: TRBV24-1
cdr3_length: 14
cdr3_nt: TGTGCCACCAGTGAACCGGGACAGGGAGATGGCTACACCTTC
cdr3_aa: CATSEPGQGDGYTF

clone_size: NA
d_call: TRBD1
j_call: TRBJ1-4
v_call: TRBV3-1/TRBV3-2
cdr3_length: 14
cdr3_nt: TGTGCCAGCAGCCACCCGGACAGGGTTGAAAAACTGTTTTTT
cdr3_aa: CASSHPDRVEKLFF

clone_size: NA
d_call: NA
j_call: TRBJ1-1
v_call: TRBV30
cdr3_length: 12
cdr3_nt: TGTGCCTGGAGTTGGGGGCTCACTGAAGCTTTCTTT
cdr3_aa: CAWSWGLTEAFF

clone_size: NA
d_call: NA
j_call: TRBJ2-1
v_call: TRBV19
cdr3_length: 15
cdr3_nt: TGTGCCAGTAGCCCAATCGACTCCTCCTACAATGAGCAGTTCTTC
cdr3_aa: CASSPIDSSYNEQFF

clone_size: NA
d_call: NA
j_call: TRBJ1-2
v_call: TRBV5-6
cdr3_length: 12
cdr3_nt: TGTGCCAGCAGCTTGGCCCGGGATGGCTACACCTTC
cdr3_aa: CASSLARDGYTF

clone_size: NA
d_call: NA
j_call: TRBJ2-5
v_call: TRBV14
cdr3_length: 16
cdr3_nt: TGTGCCAGCAGCCAAGTTTGGGGCCCTTTCCAAGAGACCCAGTACTTC
cdr3_aa: CASSQVWGPFQETQYF

clone_size: NA
d_call: NA
j_call: TRBJ1-5
v_call: TRBV21-1
cdr3_length: 16
cdr3_nt: TGTGCCATCCGCACGGACGGGGTAACGATCGATCAGCCCCAGCATTTT
cdr3_aa: CAIRTDGVTIDQPQHF

clone_size: many
d_call: NA
j_call: TRBJ2-3
v_call: TRBV27
cdr3_length: 14
cdr3_nt: TGTGCCAGCTGCTATCTAGGGGGCACAGATACGCAGTATTTT
cdr3_aa: CASCYLGGTDTQYF

clone_size: NA
d_call: NA
j_call: TRBJ1-1
v_call: TRBV29-1
cdr3_length: 11
cdr3_nt: TGCAGCGCCCTACTGGACACTGAAGCTTTCTTT
cdr3_aa: CSALLDTEAFF

clone_size: NA
d_call: NA
j_call: TRBJ1-1
v_call: TRBV4-2
cdr3_length: 15
cdr3_nt: TGTGCCAGCAGCCAAGAGGCGGCCGAGAACACTGAAGCTTTCTTT
cdr3_aa: CASSQEAAENTEAFF

clone_size: NA
d_call: NA
j_call: TRBJ1-1
v_call: TRBV7-9
cdr3_length: 13
cdr3_nt: TGTGCCAGCAGCTTAGGAGGGAACCCTGAAGCTTTCTTT
cdr3_aa: CASSLGGNPEAFF

clone_size: NA
d_call: NA
j_call: TRBJ2-2
v_call: TRBV2
cdr3_length: 16
cdr3_nt: TGTGCCAGCTCCGCCATAGCGTCCCCTGGTACCGGGGAGCTGTTTTTT
cdr3_aa: CASSAIASPGTGELFF

clone_size: NA
d_call: TRBD1
j_call: TRBJ1-2
v_call: TRBV6-5
cdr3_length: 15
cdr3_nt: TGTGCCAGCAGAGCAGGGGGACAGGGGAGGTATGGCTACACCTTC
cdr3_aa: CASRAGGQGRYGYTF

clone_size: once
d_call: NA
j_call: TRBJ1-2
v_call: TRBV19
cdr3_length: 14
cdr3_nt: TGTGCCAGTAGCGAGGACGGGGGTAACTATGGCTACACCTTC
cdr3_aa: CASSEDGGNYGYTF

clone_size: NA
d_call: NA
j_call: TRBJ1-1
v_call: TRBV6-1
cdr3_length: 12
cdr3_nt: TGTGCCAGCAGTGACCAGGGGAGTGAAGCTTTCTTT
cdr3_aa: CASSDQGSEAFF

clone_size: NA
d_call: NA
j_call: TRBJ1-1
v_call: TRBV18
cdr3_length: 13
cdr3_nt: TGTGCCAGCTCACCCCGGAGGGACACTGAAGCTTTCTTT
cdr3_aa: CASSPRRDTEAFF

clone_size: NA
d_call: NA
j_call: TRBJ2-3
v_call: TRBV2
cdr3_length: 15
cdr3_nt: TGTGCCAGCAGTGAAGCGCTCCGAAGAGGGAGTACGCAGTATTTT
cdr3_aa: CASSEALRRGSTQYF

clone_size: NA
d_call: NA
j_call: TRBJ1-1
v_call: TRBV14
cdr3_length: 15
cdr3_nt: TGTGCCAGCAGCCAAGATCTAAGATCGAACACTGAAGCTTTCTTT
cdr3_aa: CASSQDLRSNTEAFF

clone_size: NA
d_call: NA
j_call: TRBJ1-2
v_call: TRBV5-6
cdr3_length: 15
cdr3_nt: TGTGCCAGCAGTATCGGACAGACTACTAGCTATGGCTACACCTTC
cdr3_aa: CASSIGQTTSYGYTF

clone_size: NA
d_call: TRBD1
j_call: TRBJ1-4
v_call: TRBV19
cdr3_length: 14
cdr3_nt: TGTGCCACCAAGGAGGGGACAGGGGCTGAAAAACTGTTTTTT
cdr3_aa: CATKEGTGAEKLFF

clone_size: once
d_call: TRBD1
j_call: TRBJ1-1
v_call: TRBV27
cdr3_length: 14
cdr3_nt: TGTGCCAGCAGGGACAGGGTTGTGAACACTGAAGCTTTCTTT
cdr3_aa: CASRDRVVNTEAFF

clone_size: NA
d_call: NA
j_call: TRBJ2-5
v_call: TRBV3-1/TRBV3-2
cdr3_length: 14
cdr3_nt: TGTGCCAGCAGACCCTCGAGGAAAGGAGAGACCCAGTACTTC
cdr3_aa: CASRPSRKGETQYF

clone_size: NA
d_call: NA
j_call: TRBJ1-2
v_call: TRBV6-5
cdr3_length: 13
cdr3_nt: TGTGCCAGCAGTACCGGACAGCAGGCTCTCTACACCTTC
cdr3_aa: CASSTGQQALYTF

clone_size: NA
d_call: NA
j_call: TRBJ1-1
v_call: TRBV2
cdr3_length: 13
cdr3_nt: TGTGCCAGCGGAAGAACAGGGAAGGCTGAAGCTTTCTTT
cdr3_aa: CASGRTGKAEAFF

clone_size: NA
d_call: TRBD1
j_call: TRBJ1-1
v_call: TRBV28
cdr3_length: 14
cdr3_nt: TGTGCCAGCAGACCTCCGGGACAGGGACCCCAAGCTTTCTTT
cdr3_aa: CASRPPGQGPQAFF

clone_size: once
d_call: NA
j_call: TRBJ1-6
v_call: TRBV12-3/TRBV12-4
cdr3_length: 13
cdr3_nt: TGTGCCAGCAGTTTCGGCGGGAATTCACCCCTCCACTTT
cdr3_aa: CASSFGGNSPLHF

clone_size: NA
d_call: NA
j_call: TRBJ2-2
v_call: TRBV5-1
cdr3_length: 15
cdr3_nt: TGCGCCAGCAGTGGGGCGGGACTCGACACCGGGGAGCTGTTTTTT
cdr3_aa: CASSGAGLDTGELFF

clone_size: NA
d_call: TRBD1
j_call: TRBJ1-2
v_call: TRBV10-3
cdr3_length: 13
cdr3_nt: TGTGCCATTCTTTCAGGGGGGTTCTATGGCTACACCTTC
cdr3_aa: CAILSGGFYGYTF

clone_size: once
d_call: NA
j_call: TRBJ2-3
v_call: TRBV2
cdr3_length: 12
cdr3_nt: TGTGCCCCCGGCGGCGGGGCAGATACGCAGTATTTT
cdr3_aa: CAPGGGADTQYF

clone_size: NA
d_call: NA
j_call: TRBJ2-7
v_call: TRBV11-3
cdr3_length: 15
cdr3_nt: TGTGCCAGCAGCTTAGATCAGAGCGACTCCTACGAGCAGTACTTC
cdr3_aa: CASSLDQSDSYEQYF

clone_size: NA
d_call: NA
j_call: TRBJ1-1
v_call: TRBV6-5
cdr3_length: 13
cdr3_nt: TGTGCCAGCAGCGTCGTTCTTAACACTGAAGCTTTCTTT
cdr3_aa: CASSVVLNTEAFF

clone_size: NA
d_call: NA
j_call: TRBJ1-5
v_call: TRBV28
cdr3_length: 15
cdr3_nt: TGTGCCAGCAGTCCGGGGACAAAGGGCAATCAGCCCCAGCATTTT
cdr3_aa: CASSPGTKGNQPQHF

clone_size: NA
d_call: NA
j_call: TRBJ2-5
v_call: TRBV24-1
cdr3_length: 15
cdr3_nt: TGTGCCACCAGTGATTTAAGCGGAGACCAAGAGACCCAGTACTTC
cdr3_aa: CATSDLSGDQETQYF

clone_size: few
d_call: NA
j_call: TRBJ1-5
v_call: TRBV12-1
cdr3_length: 20
cdr3_nt: TGTGCCAGCAGCTTCGGTCACCAGGACACCACAAATTATAGCAATCAGCCCCAGCATTTT
cdr3_aa: CASSFGHQDTTNYSNQPQHF

clone_size: NA
d_call: NA
j_call: TRBJ1-1
v_call: TRBV6-5
cdr3_length: 14
cdr3_nt: TGTGCCAGCAGTTACTCTCAGGGTCGGACTGAAGCTTTCTTT
cdr3_aa: CASSYSQGRTEAFF

clone_size: NA
d_call: NA
j_call: TRBJ1-2
v_call: TRBV6-2/TRBV6-3
cdr3_length: 13
cdr3_nt: TGTGCCAGCAGTTACGGCGGCTCGGATGGCTACACCTTC
cdr3_aa: CASSYGGSDGYTF

clone_size: NA
d_call: TRBD2
j_call: TRBJ2-5
v_call: TRBV6-2/TRBV6-3
cdr3_length: 17
cdr3_nt: TGTGCCAGCAGTCAACTAAGGACTAGCGGGTTCTTAGAGACCCAGTACTTC
cdr3_aa: CASSQLRTSGFLETQYF

clone_size: NA
d_call: TRBD1
j_call: TRBJ1-2
v_call: TRBV7-2
cdr3_length: 16
cdr3_nt: TGTGCCAGCAGCAACCGGGACAGGGGGCTTAACTATGGCTACACCTTC
cdr3_aa: CASSNRDRGLNYGYTF

clone_size: NA
d_call: NA
j_call: TRBJ2-5
v_call: TRBV7-9
cdr3_length: 14
cdr3_nt: TGTGCCAGCGGGTACCACGGGATCCTAGAGACCCAGTACTTC
cdr3_aa: CASGYHGILETQYF

clone_size: NA
d_call: NA
j_call: TRBJ1-6
v_call: TRBV12-5
cdr3_length: 13
cdr3_nt: TGTGCTAGTGGTTTGGTTCTCGGGTCACCCCTCCACTTT
cdr3_aa: CASGLVLGSPLHF

clone_size: NA
d_call: TRBD1
j_call: TRBJ2-1
v_call: TRBV5-1
cdr3_length: 15
cdr3_nt: TGCGCCAGCAGCCCGGGACAGGACTCCTACAATGAGCAGTTCTTC
cdr3_aa: CASSPGQDSYNEQFF

clone_size: NA
d_call: TRBD1
j_call: TRBJ1-1
v_call: TRBV19
cdr3_length: 15
cdr3_nt: TGTGCCAGTGCTAGGGGGGGCAGGGGGCACACTGAAGCTTTCTTT
cdr3_aa: CASARGGRGHTEAFF

clone_size: NA
d_call: TRBD2
j_call: TRBJ2-3
v_call: TRBV5-6
cdr3_length: 16
cdr3_nt: TGTGCCAGCAGCTTGTCCTCTAGCGGGGCCACAGATACGCAGTATTTT
cdr3_aa: CASSLSSSGATDTQYF

clone_size: NA
d_call: NA
j_call: TRBJ1-5
v_call: TRBV4-1
cdr3_length: 15
cdr3_nt: TGCGCCAGCAGCCAAGATCTAGGTTACAATCAGCCCCAGCATTTT
cdr3_aa: CASSQDLGYNQPQHF

clone_size: few
d_call: NA
j_call: TRBJ2-1
v_call: TRBV10-2
cdr3_length: 13
cdr3_nt: TGCGCCAGCACCCGTGGACTAACCAATGAGCAGTTCTTC
cdr3_aa: CASTRGLTNEQFF

clone_size: NA
d_call: TRBD1
j_call: TRBJ1-2
v_call: TRBV24-1
cdr3_length: 15
cdr3_nt: TGTGCCACCAGTGATCCCCAGACAGGGGAATATGGCTACACCTTC
cdr3_aa: CATSDPQTGEYGYTF

clone_size: NA
d_call: NA
j_call: TRBJ2-7
v_call: TRBV7-9
cdr3_length: 14
cdr3_nt: TGTGCCAGCAGCCCCCCCCCGTTGAGCTACGAGCAGTACTTC
cdr3_aa: CASSPPPLSYEQYF

clone_size: NA
d_call: NA
j_call: TRBJ1-6
v_call: TRBV6-5
cdr3_length: 15
cdr3_nt: TGTGCCAGCAGTCGTACTGGCAGGGGATTATCGCCCCTCCACTTT
cdr3_aa: CASSRTGRGLSPLHF

clone_size: NA
d_call: NA
j_call: TRBJ1-2
v_call: TRBV3-1/TRBV3-2
cdr3_length: 15
cdr3_nt: TGTGCCAGCAGCCAAGAAGCAAGCGACGTCTATGGCTACACCTTC
cdr3_aa: CASSQEASDVYGYTF

clone_size: NA
d_call: TRBD1
j_call: TRBJ1-5
v_call: TRBV5-1
cdr3_length: 14
cdr3_nt: TGCGCCAGCAGCCCGACAGGGGCGGGTCAGCCCCAGCATTTT
cdr3_aa: CASSPTGAGQPQHF

clone_size: NA
d_call: TRBD1
j_call: TRBJ1-5
v_call: TRBV4-1
cdr3_length: 15
cdr3_nt: TGCGCCAGCAGCCAAGATCCACAGGGGGATCAGCCCCAGCATTTT
cdr3_aa: CASSQDPQGDQPQHF

clone_size: once
d_call: TRBD2
j_call: TRBJ2-1
v_call: TRBV7-6
cdr3_length: 17
cdr3_nt: TGTGCCAGCAGTTTGACTAGCGGGGGGTCCTCCTACAATGAGCAGTTCTTC
cdr3_aa: CASSLTSGGSSYNEQFF

clone_size: NA
d_call: TRBD2
j_call: TRBJ2-5
v_call: TRBV19
cdr3_length: 13
cdr3_nt: TGTGCCAGTAGCCGTAGCGGGGGTGAGACCCAGTACTTC
cdr3_aa: CASSRSGGETQYF